The following is a TCR beta chain sequence with its context. This sample stems from a study of blood T cell repertoires in COVID-19. Authors' analysis steps: From reference gene primer amplification, estimates of nucleated cell counts were derived. TCRdb keeps only in-frame clones here, not all; method: immunoSEQ multiplex PCR. D and trimming come from the DNA, and the V and J calls and clone size come from that table. The data contain 55,000 to 80,000 clones, 85% to 90% of them singletons. With 3 bases removed from V and 2 bases from J, the gap between germline ends came to 7 bases. CDR3 size: 13 residues. Germline lookup yields CDR1 LNHDA and CDR2 SQIVND (reference sequence).

This chain connects TRBV19 to TRBJ2-5; unclear D gene. This clonotype originated in a man aged 45-65 years with acute or convalescent COVID-19. Sequenced: peripheral blood. In DNA form, the CDR3 reads TGTGCCAGTAGTATCGACAAACAAGAGACCCAGTACTTC. Its translation is CASSIDKQETQYF. Filled out from reference TRBV19 and TRBJ2-5, the complete variable domain reads DGGITQSPKYLFRKEGQNVTLSCEQNLNHDAMYWYRQDPGQGLRLIYYSQIVNDFQKGDIAEGYSVSREKKESFPLTVTSAQKNPTAFYLCASSIDKQETQYFGPGTRLLVL.